These 27 T cell receptor beta chains were sequenced from one sample in a study of CD8 T cells in ankylosing spondylitis. TCRdb independently ran MiXCR on the 5' RACE reads; one entry per CDR3 protein. The sample carries roughly 230,000 distinct CDR3 sequences, under 20% recorded once. Sequencing input: blood, either unsorted or a sorted T cell fraction (not recorded which). The source is a male donor with ankylosing spondylitis or in good health (not recorded which).

In nucleotides, the CDR3 is TGCAGTGCTAGTCCTCATAACACTGAAGCTTTCTTT. Its protein product is CSASPHNTEAFF. The chain joins TRBV20-1 to TRBJ1-1; D remains unclear. Deletions cut 3 bases from V and 2 bases from J, with 7 bases between. Germline V gene sequence: CDR1 DFQATT, CDR2 SNEGSKA (reference sequence). The CDR3 extends over 12 amino acids.

The sample holds a few counts of this clonotype. V gene TRBV7-2 combines with J gene TRBJ2-1; D is perhaps TRBD2 (6 bases). From germline, CDR1 is SGHTA and CDR2 FQGNSA. V dropped 3 bases and J dropped 1 base, with 10 bases sitting between them. CDR3 size: 15 residues. CDR3 nucleotide sequence: TGTGCCAGCAGCTTTAATGCGGGGTCCTACAATGAGCAGTTCTTC. It specifies CASSFNAGSYNEQFF.

The chain has TRBV6-2 or TRBV6-3 and TRBJ2-7, with 8 bases matching TRBD2. The CDR3 is 15 amino acids. The trim removed 0 bases at V and 4 bases at J, leaving 5 bases unmatched. The germline V gene has CDR1 MNHEY and CDR2 SVGEGT. The CDR3: CASSYSLREEYEQYF. The CDR3 DNA follows: TGTGCCAGCAGTTACTCCTTGCGGGAGGAGTACGAGCAGTACTTC.

This chain joins TRBV12-3 or TRBV12-4 and TRBJ1-1; 8 nucleotides align to TRBD1. CDR3 length equals 13 residues. The V gene end was trimmed by 5 bases and the J gene end by 11 bases; junction bases not matched to a gene: 10. For the CDR3, the DNA is TGTGCCAGCAGTCCGGACAGGGCTCTCGGGGCTTTCTTT. Translated: CASSPDRALGAFF.

There are a few counts of this clonotype. This chain joins TRBV15 and TRBJ2-1; D possibly corresponds to TRBD1 (5 bases). The CDR3 runs to 14 residues. Germline V gives CDR1 LNHNV, CDR2 YYDKDF (reference sequence). The germline V and J ends were trimmed by 0 bases and 3 bases, with 6 bases remaining between them. As DNA, the CDR3 is TGTGCCACCAGCAGAGAGGACAACTACAATGAGCAGTTCTTC. It yields the protein CATSREDNYNEQFF.

This clonotype was detected a few times. The J gene is TRBJ1-1, the V gene TRBV20-1; no firm D call. Germline lookup yields CDR1 DFQATT and CDR2 SNEGSKA (reference sequence). CDR3 size: 14 residues. Deletions cut 4 bases from V and 0 bases from J, with 12 bases between. CDR3 region: CSATFSAVNTEAFF. The CDR3 coding sequence is TGCAGTGCTACCTTTTCGGCAGTGAACACTGAAGCTTTCTTT.

The chain uses TRBV4-1 and TRBJ2-7; 8 bases line up with TRBD1. The CDR3 totals 18 residues. V lost 0 bases and J lost 2; bases outside the gene matches: 12. CDR1 is MGHRA, CDR2 YSYEKL, per germline. This CDR3 reads CASSQERGWTGRTYEQYF. The CDR3 DNA sequence: TGCGCCAGCAGCCAAGAAAGGGGATGGACAGGGAGAACCTACGAGCAGTACTTC.

This clonotype was seen repeatedly, ten times or more. The chain is built from TRBV12-3 or TRBV12-4 and TRBJ2-4; 11 bases map to TRBD2. The CDR3 runs to 16 residues. Trimming removed 0 bases from V and 6 bases from J; junction bases left unmatched: 4. CDR3 residues: CASSLAYGTSGNIQYF. The CDR3, as DNA: TGTGCCAGCAGTTTAGCTTACGGGACTAGCGGAAACATTCAGTACTTC.

This clonotype appeared a few times. The chain joins TRBV4-1 to TRBJ2-3, with TRBD2 identical over 11 bases. Germline lookup yields CDR1 MGHRA and CDR2 YSYEKL. V gave up 1 base and J gave up 4 bases; unmatched junction bases: 7. The CDR3 has 17 residues. As DNA, the CDR3 is TGCGCCAGCAGCCAAGTACCACTAGCGGGAGTGGCAGATACGCAGTATTTT. Translating gives CASSQVPLAGVADTQYF.

This chain links TRBV27 with TRBJ2-3; the match to TRBD2 covers 13 bases. From germline, CDR1 is MNHEY and CDR2 SMNVEV (reference sequence). The V segment lost 10 bases and the J segment 6 bases; nucleotides outside the gene matches: 10. This CDR3 is built from 15 residues. Here the CDR3 DNA reads TGTGCCATCAGGACTAGCGGGAGCAGGGGGGATACGCAGTATTTT. Translating it yields CAIRTSGSRGDTQYF.

This clonotype was seen repeatedly, ten times or more. V and J are TRBV10-3 and TRBJ2-3; 12 positions agree with TRBD2. Per the germline V gene, CDR1 is ENHRY and CDR2 is SYGVKD. This CDR3 is built from 17 residues. Trimming at V came to 3 bases and at J to 6 bases, leaving 10 bases not matched to a gene. The CDR3 region is CAISESRTSGNLDTQYF. The CDR3 region has the DNA TGTGCCATCAGTGAATCCCGGACTAGCGGGAATCTGGATACGCAGTATTTT.

In this sample, this clonotype turned up many times. V gene TRBV27 combines with J gene TRBJ2-5; 8 nucleotides match TRBD2. The germline CDR1 and CDR2 sequences are MNHEY and SMNVEV (reference sequence). The CDR3 has 17 residues. After removal of 3 bases from V and 4 bases from J, the junction contained 13 bases not matched to a gene. Here the CDR3 DNA reads TGTGCCAGCAGTTTTTTGAATTCGGGACTAGTAGGAGAGACCCAGTACTTC. Protein product: CASSFLNSGLVGETQYF.

This clonotype was recorded many times. V usage is TRBV6-1 and J usage is TRBJ2-1; TRBD2 aligns across 13 bases. Germline CDR1 MNHNS, CDR2 SASEGT. The CDR3 is 16 residues long. The J segment lost 7 bases and the V segment lost 8 bases, leaving 11 bases of the junction unmatched. CDR3 sequence (DNA): TGTGCCAGCGGACTAGCGGGAGTGGTGGGTGAGAATGAGCAGTTCTTC. Translation gives CASGLAGVVGENEQFF.

This clonotype was counted between two and nine times. The chain is built from TRBV6-2 or TRBV6-3 and TRBJ1-5; 8 nucleotides line up with TRBD1. CDR1 and CDR2 from the germline V gene are MNHEY and SVGEGT. The CDR3 loop spans 15 amino acids. With 5 bases clipped from V and 3 bases from J, the junction kept 6 bases outside the gene matches. CDR3: CASSQTGDNNQPQHF. In DNA form, the CDR3 reads TGTGCCAGCAGTCAGACAGGGGATAACAATCAGCCCCAGCATTTT.

This clonotype appeared many times. The chain employs TRBV7-2 and TRBJ1-1, with 7 bases fitting TRBD1. V gave up 3 bases and J gave up 1 base; unmatched junction bases: 5. The CDR3 sequence is 15 residues long. Germline-derived CDR1 and CDR2 are SGHTA and FQGNSA. The CDR3 region is CASSFAGTANTEAFF. DNA of the CDR3: TGTGCCAGCAGCTTTGCCGGGACAGCGAACACTGAAGCTTTCTTT.

This clonotype turned up a few times. The chain recombines TRBV29-1 with TRBJ2-4; D ambiguous. Germline CDR1 reads SQVTM; CDR2 reads ANQGSEA. The CDR3 spans 15 residues. Trimming shortened V by 7 bases and J by 1 base, and 17 bases separated the two germline ends. CDR3 protein: CSALPGGTAKNIQYF. The DNA of the CDR3 is TGCAGCGCCCTTCCCGGCGGTACCGCCAAAAACATTCAGTACTTC.

This clonotype turned up a few times. Written as DNA, the CDR3 is TGTGCCAGCAGCTCGTGGACAGGGTTCTCACCCCTCCACTTT. It specifies CASSSWTGFSPLHF. V usage is TRBV7-2 and J usage is TRBJ1-6, with TRBD1 identical over 8 bases. Losses at the gene ends were 4 bases for V and 10 bases for J; bases not matched to a gene: 6. The CDR3 totals 14 residues. Germline V gene sequence: CDR1 SGHTA, CDR2 FQGNSA. Full variable domain (remainder filled in from reference TRBV7-2 and TRBJ1-6): GAGVSQSPSNKVTEKGKDVELRCDPISGHTALYWYRQSLGQGLEFLIYFQGNSAPDKSGLPSDRFSAERTGGSVSTLTIQRTQQEDSAVYLCASSSWTGFSPLHFGNGTRLTVT.

This chain links TRBV6-2 or TRBV6-3 with TRBJ1-5, with D unclear. The CDR3 length is 16 residues. CDR1 is MNHEY, CDR2 SVGEGT, per germline. Trimming took 4 bases from V and 5 from J, leaving 18 bases between them. The DNA of the CDR3 is TGTGCCAGCAGTTCTCTGGGCGCCCGTTCCGATCAGCCCCAGCATTTT. Encoded protein: CASSSLGARSDQPQHF.

This clonotype was detected only a few times. This chain uses TRBV12-3 or TRBV12-4 with TRBJ2-1; TRBD2 matches at 10 bases. The CDR3 has 16 amino acids. With V trimmed by 5 bases and J by 5 bases, 9 bases remained unmatched. The CDR3 region is CASSPWTSGADNEQFF. In nucleotides, the CDR3 is TGTGCCAGCAGTCCCTGGACTAGCGGAGCTGACAATGAGCAGTTCTTC.

V gene TRBV29-1 combines with J gene TRBJ2-7; TRBD1 or TRBD2 may be the D gene (5 bases each). V was shortened by 3 bases and J by 1 base, with 10 bases between the two germline ends. The CDR3 totals 13 residues. CDR1 and CDR2 from the germline V gene are SQVTM and ANQGSEA. DNA for the CDR3: TGCAGCGTTGAGATGTGGGGGTCCTACGAGCAGTACTTC. Protein sequence: CSVEMWGSYEQYF.

In its sample, this clonotype was seen a few times. The chain has TRBV4-2 and TRBJ2-1; TRBD2 aligns across 14 bases. The CDR3 length is 16 residues. The junction had 4 bases not matched to a gene; V was cut back by 3 bases and J by 6 bases. Per germline, CDR1 LGHNA and CDR2 YNFKEQ. CDR3: CASSHLTSGRANEQFF. CDR3 sequence (DNA): TGTGCCAGCAGCCACCTGACTAGCGGGAGGGCCAATGAGCAGTTCTTC.

The rearrangement uses TRBV27 and TRBJ2-5; a possible D gene is TRBD1 (8 bases). Germline-derived CDR1 and CDR2 are MNHEY and SMNVEV (reference sequence). V shed 3 bases and J shed 4 bases, with 15 bases lying between them. The CDR3 spans 15 residues. The CDR3 bases are TGTGCCAGCAGTTTTACAGGGGGAGGGGGAGAGACCCAGTACTTC. This sequence encodes CASSFTGGGGETQYF.

This clonotype has at least ten counts. V gene TRBV12-3 or TRBV12-4 combines with J gene TRBJ2-7, with TRBD2 matching 8 bases. V trimming: 6 bases; J trimming: 5 bases; junction bases outside the gene matches: 6. The CDR3 has 13 residues. The CDR3 sequence: CASSPGLGDEQYF. The CDR3 region has the DNA TGTGCCAGCAGCCCGGGACTAGGGGACGAGCAGTACTTC.

The sample holds a few counts of this clonotype. The genes are TRBV6-1 and TRBJ2-3; D may correspond to TRBD1 or TRBD2 (5 bases each). V was trimmed by 2 bases and J by 2 bases, leaving 14 bases between them. CDR1 and CDR2 from the germline V gene are MNHNS and SASEGT. The length of the CDR3 is 16 residues. CDR3 nucleotides: TGTGCCAGCAGTGAACATGAGGGGTCTTACACAGATACGCAGTATTTT. It encodes CASSEHEGSYTDTQYF.

The sample holds a few counts of this clonotype. The junction differs from germline at one of its ends, possibly a read error. The chain carries TRBV10-2 and TRBJ2-7, with a weak D call TRBD1 (5 bases). This CDR3 spans 12 amino acids. Germline CDR1 WSHSY, CDR2 SAAADI. The CDR3 DNA follows: TGCGCCAGCAGTGAGGAAGGGATAGGGGCTAGCTTC. It encodes CASSEEGIGASF.

CDR3 sequence reads: CSVESAVQGVSDEQYF. CDR3 DNA: TGCAGCGTTGAATCGGCAGTACAGGGGGTGAGTGACGAGCAGTACTTC. This rearrangement joins TRBV29-1 to TRBJ2-7; the match to TRBD1 covers 8 bases. The ends lost 2 bases at V and 5 bases at J; junction bases unmatched: 14. The CDR3 sequence is 16 residues long. The germline CDR1 and CDR2 sequences are SQVTM and ANQGSEA.

This clonotype was seen a handful of times. The DNA is omitted, as the CDR3 cannot be located on it reliably, and the CDR3 follows TCRdb's listing. The V call is TRBV27, the J call TRBJ1-5; TRBD1, the D gene given by the table, was not confirmed from the DNA. The V gene's germline CDR1 is MNHEY and CDR2 SMNVEV (reference sequence). The CDR3 spans 15 amino acids, including both terminal residues. CDR3 sequence reads: CASSSGQGGNQPQHF.